Listed below are T cell receptor beta chains from one sample, sequenced in a study of shared clonotypes between healthy human individuals. The method was immunoSEQ multiplex PCR; TCRdb's version includes in-frame clones alone and lacks a portion of them. The table records roughly 95,000 clones, about 45% of them present only once. The source material was PBMCs. These receptors came from a woman between 40 and 55 years old in good health. Some clones in this sample may be carry-over from other donors' samples. Each CDR3 is given with its conserved first and last residue. A D gene is named only where the DNA matches it firmly. Rows may omit the clone size; those that give it use once, few, many or a size class.

NA,TRBJ2-3,TRBD2,17,TRBV7-9,TGTGCCAGCAGCTTCTCGACTAGCGGGAGCGGCACAGATACGCAGTATTTT,CASSFSTSGSGTDTQYF
NA,TRBJ2-7,TRBD1,15,TRBV15,TGTGCCACCAGTCAACCGGGACAGGGGGTGTACGAGCAGTACTTC,CATSQPGQGVYEQYF
few,TRBJ1-2,NA,16,TRBV19,TGTGCCAGTTTTGACCAGGCAAATCGAAAGACCTATGGCTACACCTTC,CASFDQANRKTYGYTF
many,TRBJ2-7,NA,14,TRBV13,TGTGCCAGCAGCTTAGCGTCAGCCCCTCGGGTGCAGTACTTC,CASSLASAPRVQYF
many,TRBJ2-7,NA,14,TRBV5-6,TGTGCCAGCAGCTTGTTGGACGGAGCCTACGAGCAGTACTTC,CASSLLDGAYEQYF
many,TRBJ2-7,NA,13,TRBV25-1,TGTGCCAGCCTCTCCGACTATTCTGGCGAGCAGTACTTC,CASLSDYSGEQYF
few,TRBJ1-4,NA,14,TRBV25-1,TGTGCCAGCACTCGAACAGGCGATAATGAAAAACTGTTTTTT,CASTRTGDNEKLFF
few,TRBJ2-1,NA,16,TRBV5-1,TGCGCCAGCAGCTTGGTAGCGAGCGGCTCCTACAATGAGCAGTTCTTC,CASSLVASGSYNEQFF
NA,TRBJ1-4,TRBD1,13,TRBV5-1,TGCGCCAGCAGCGGACAGGCTAATGAAAAACTGTTTTTT,CASSGQANEKLFF
many,TRBJ2-3,TRBD1,15,TRBV18,TGTGCCAGCTCACCACAACAGGGGCGCACAGATACGCAGTATTTT,CASSPQQGRTDTQYF
few,TRBJ1-5,NA,14,TRBV27,TGTGCCAGCGGCCACGGTGGGAGCAATCAGCCCCAGCATTTT,CASGHGGSNQPQHF
NA,TRBJ2-7,TRBD1,15,TRBV9,TGTGCCAGCAGCGCACCGGGACAGGGAGGAAGAGAGCAGTACTTC,CASSAPGQGGREQYF
few,TRBJ2-7,TRBD2,15,TRBV7-2,TGTGCCAGCAGCTTAGTTTTAGCGGGAGCTCGCGAGCAGTACTTC,CASSLVLAGAREQYF
few,TRBJ2-7,TRBD2,20,TRBV4-2,TGTGCCAGCAGCCACCGAGGACTGGAAGGACTAGCGGGCGTTGCCTACGAGCAGTACTTC,CASSHRGLEGLAGVAYEQYF
many,TRBJ1-2,NA,15,TRBV28,TGTGCCAGCAGTTTAGGGCAGGGTTACCGTCAAGGCTACACCTTC,CASSLGQGYRQGYTF
NA,TRBJ2-7,NA,13,TRBV28,TGTGCCAGCAGTTTAAGTAGGACCTACGAGCAGTACTTC,CASSLSRTYEQYF
few,TRBJ2-1,TRBD2,15,TRBV28,TGTGCCAGCAGAACCACTAGCGGGAGGGCCTATGAGCAGTTCTTC,CASRTTSGRAYEQFF
few,TRBJ2-3,TRBD2,14,TRBV30,TGTGCCTGGAGTGCTTTAGCGGGACTCGCTACGCAGTATTTT,CAWSALAGLATQYF
few,TRBJ2-5,NA,13,TRBV6-1,TGTGCCAGCAGTCTTTCAGGGGTGGGAGAGCAGTACTTC,CASSLSGVGEQYF
few,TRBJ1-6,TRBD1,15,TRBV6-4,TGTGCCAGCAGTGAGGACAGGGGCAGTAATTCACCCCTCCACTTT,CASSEDRGSNSPLHF
few,TRBJ1-2,NA,14,TRBV28,TGTGCCAGCAGTCCGACCGGGACGTACTATGGCTACACCTTC,CASSPTGTYYGYTF
NA,TRBJ1-3,TRBD1,15,TRBV4-1,TGCGCCAGCAGCCCCCCGGGACAGAGCGGAAACACCATATATTTT,CASSPPGQSGNTIYF
NA,TRBJ2-3,NA,16,TRBV27,TGTGCCAGCAGTCCCACGCAGACGGGGTATAGGGATACGCAGTATTTT,CASSPTQTGYRDTQYF
few,TRBJ2-1,TRBD2,17,TRBV15,TGTGCCACCAGCGCGCATACCCTAGCGGGAGCTTACAATGAGCAGTTCTTC,CATSAHTLAGAYNEQFF
few,TRBJ1-5,TRBD1,11,TRBV28,TGTGCCAGCAGCTCACAGGGGGCAAAGCATTTT,CASSSQGAKHF
NA,TRBJ2-7,NA,11,TRBV20-1,TGCAGTGCTACAGGCCCGGTAAAGCAGTACTTC,CSATGPVKQYF
NA,TRBJ2-7,NA,14,TRBV11-3,TGTGCCAGCAGCTTAGACCCCCAGGTCCACGAGCAGTACTTC,CASSLDPQVHEQYF
few,TRBJ2-1,NA,18,TRBV7-3,TGTGCCAGCAGCTTAAACCCGCTGGCGGGGAGACCCTACAATGAGCAGTTCTTC,CASSLNPLAGRPYNEQFF
few,TRBJ2-7,NA,14,TRBV7-9,TGTGCCAGCAGCGACCCCGGCAGGGGTGGCGAGCAGTACTTC,CASSDPGRGGEQYF
NA,TRBJ1-2,NA,14,TRBV30,TGTGCCTGGAGTACGGATTCGGCATACCATGGCTACACCTTC,CAWSTDSAYHGYTF
NA,TRBJ2-1,TRBD2,16,TRBV14,TGTGCCAGCAGCCAAGAATTCGCGGGAGGGCCAGGTGAGCAGTTCTTC,CASSQEFAGGPGEQFF
NA,TRBJ2-7,NA,15,TRBV28,TGTGCCAGCAGTCCTTCCGGGACGGAGTTAAACGAGCAGTACTTC,CASSPSGTELNEQYF
few,TRBJ2-7,TRBD1,15,TRBV27,TGTGCCAGCAGTTCTGAGACAGGGGTTTTCTACGAGCAGTACTTC,CASSSETGVFYEQYF